The present entry profiles one T cell receptor (beta chain) with its context. Data came from immunoSEQ multiplex PCR; TCRdb stores just in-frame clones and leaves some out. The sample has approximately 130,000 clones, 85% seen once; the top ten hold roughly 4.5%. The sample comes from a study of blood T cell repertoires in COVID-19. Overall study: Sample material is recorded as cDNA or gDNA derived from T cells, B-cell-depleted T cells, or PBMCs.

Germline V CDR1 and CDR2: MGHRA, YSYEKL. Trimming pared 1 base from V and 8 bases from J, leaving 13 bases between. CDR3 length: 14 residues. The sample comprised peripheral blood. This clonotype was obtained from a human donor in a cohort sampled during active COVID-19. The rearrangement joins TRBV4-1 to TRBJ2-3; D uncertain. The CDR3 coding sequence is TGCGCCAGCAGCCAAGTCTCCCCTGAGGTTACGCAGTATTTT. Translated, it gives CASSQVSPEVTQYF.